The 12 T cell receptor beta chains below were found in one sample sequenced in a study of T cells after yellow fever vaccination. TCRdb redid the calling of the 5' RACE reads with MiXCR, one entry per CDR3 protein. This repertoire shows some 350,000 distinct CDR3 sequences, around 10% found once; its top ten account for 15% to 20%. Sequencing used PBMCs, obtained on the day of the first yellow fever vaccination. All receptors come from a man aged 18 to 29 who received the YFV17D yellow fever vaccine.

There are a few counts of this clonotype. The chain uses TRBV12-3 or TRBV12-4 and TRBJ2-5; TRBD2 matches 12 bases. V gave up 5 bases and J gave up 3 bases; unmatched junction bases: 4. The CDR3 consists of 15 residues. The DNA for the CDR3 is TGTGCCAGCAGTCGGACTAGCGGGGACGAAGAGACCCAGTACTTC. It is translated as CASSRTSGDEETQYF.

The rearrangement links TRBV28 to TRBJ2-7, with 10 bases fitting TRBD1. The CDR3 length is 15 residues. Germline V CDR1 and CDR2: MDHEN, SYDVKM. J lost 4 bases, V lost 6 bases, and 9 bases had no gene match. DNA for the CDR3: TGTGCCAGCAGGCCGGGGACAGGGGCCCTGTACGAGCAGTACGTC. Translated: CASRPGTGALYEQYV.

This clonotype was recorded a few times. The CDR3, as DNA: TGTGCCAGCAGCCCTACTTCTTTGGTAACTAATGAAAAACTGTTTTTT. Encoded protein: CASSPTSLVTNEKLFF. The chain couples TRBV7-6 to TRBJ1-4; D is uncertain. This CDR3 comprises 16 residues. Trimming stripped 5 bases from V and 1 base from J, with 14 bases between. Germline V gives CDR1 SGHVS, CDR2 FNYEAQ. The full variable domain, with the rest looked up from reference TRBV7-6 and TRBJ1-4, is GAGVSQSPRYKVTKRGQDVALRCDPISGHVSLYWYRQALGQGPEFLTYFNYEAQQDKSGLPNDRFSAERPEGSISTLTIQRTEQRDSAMYRCASSPTSLVTNEKLFFGSGTQLSVL.

This CDR3 is CSVAGYQANEKLFF. In nucleotides, the CDR3 is TGCAGCGTTGCAGGGTATCAAGCTAATGAAAAACTGTTTTTT. This rearrangement joins TRBV29-1 to TRBJ1-4, with D possibly matching TRBD1 (5 bases). CDR1 is SQVTM, CDR2 ANQGSEA, per germline. The CDR3 contains 14 residues. Trimming removed 4 bases at V and 3 bases at J, with 12 bases between.

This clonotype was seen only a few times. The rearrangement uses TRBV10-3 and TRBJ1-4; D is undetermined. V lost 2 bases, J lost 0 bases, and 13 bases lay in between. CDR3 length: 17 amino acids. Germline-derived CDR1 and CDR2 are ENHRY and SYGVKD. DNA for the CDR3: TGTGCCATCAGTGAGCTTGGCAGCACCTCAACTAATGAAAAACTGTTTTTT. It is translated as CAISELGSTSTNEKLFF.

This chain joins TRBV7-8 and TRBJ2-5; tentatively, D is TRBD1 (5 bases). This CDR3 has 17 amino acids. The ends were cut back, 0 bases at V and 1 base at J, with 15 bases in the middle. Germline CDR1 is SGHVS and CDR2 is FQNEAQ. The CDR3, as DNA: TGTGCCAGCAGCTTAGCTCGCCCCAGGACAACCCAAGAGACCCAGTACTTC. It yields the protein CASSLARPRTTQETQYF.

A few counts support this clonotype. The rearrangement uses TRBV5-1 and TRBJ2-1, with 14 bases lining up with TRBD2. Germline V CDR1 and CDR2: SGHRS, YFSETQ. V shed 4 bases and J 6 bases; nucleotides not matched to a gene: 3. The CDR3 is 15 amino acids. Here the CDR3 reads CASSTTSGGANEQFF. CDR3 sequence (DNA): TGCGCCAGCAGCACGACTAGCGGGGGGGCCAATGAGCAGTTCTTC.

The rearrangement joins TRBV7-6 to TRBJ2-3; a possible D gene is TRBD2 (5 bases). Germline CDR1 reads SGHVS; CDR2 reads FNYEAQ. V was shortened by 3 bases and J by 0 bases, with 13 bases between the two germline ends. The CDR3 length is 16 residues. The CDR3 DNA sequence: TGTGCCAGCAGCTTCGGACTGTTTCCTAGCACAGATACGCAGTATTTT. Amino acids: CASSFGLFPSTDTQYF.

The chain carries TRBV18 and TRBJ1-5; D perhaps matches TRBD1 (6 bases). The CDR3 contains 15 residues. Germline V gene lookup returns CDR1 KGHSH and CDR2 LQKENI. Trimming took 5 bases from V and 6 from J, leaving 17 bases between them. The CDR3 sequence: CASSASPRGAQPQHF. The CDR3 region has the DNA TGTGCCAGCTCAGCATCCCCCAGGGGCGCTCAGCCCCAGCATTTT.

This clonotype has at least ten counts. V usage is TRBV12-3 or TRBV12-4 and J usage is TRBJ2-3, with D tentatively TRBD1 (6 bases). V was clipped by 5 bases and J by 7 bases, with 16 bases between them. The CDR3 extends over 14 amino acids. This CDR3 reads CASSIPQGFNTQYF. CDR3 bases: TGTGCCAGCAGTATCCCACAGGGATTTAATACGCAGTATTTT.

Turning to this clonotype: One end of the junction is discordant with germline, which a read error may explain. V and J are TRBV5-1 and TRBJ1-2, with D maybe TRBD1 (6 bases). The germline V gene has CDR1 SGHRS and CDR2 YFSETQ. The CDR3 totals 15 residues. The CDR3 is CASSLDPGQVYGYSF. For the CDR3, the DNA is TGCGCCAGCAGCTTGGACCCGGGACAAGTCTATGGCTACTCCTTC.

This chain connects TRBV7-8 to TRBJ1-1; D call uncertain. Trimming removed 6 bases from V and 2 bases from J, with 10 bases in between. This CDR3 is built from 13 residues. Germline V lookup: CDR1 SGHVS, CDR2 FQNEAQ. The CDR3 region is CASSQIANTEAFF. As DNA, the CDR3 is TGTGCCAGCAGTCAAATCGCCAACACTGAAGCTTTCTTT.